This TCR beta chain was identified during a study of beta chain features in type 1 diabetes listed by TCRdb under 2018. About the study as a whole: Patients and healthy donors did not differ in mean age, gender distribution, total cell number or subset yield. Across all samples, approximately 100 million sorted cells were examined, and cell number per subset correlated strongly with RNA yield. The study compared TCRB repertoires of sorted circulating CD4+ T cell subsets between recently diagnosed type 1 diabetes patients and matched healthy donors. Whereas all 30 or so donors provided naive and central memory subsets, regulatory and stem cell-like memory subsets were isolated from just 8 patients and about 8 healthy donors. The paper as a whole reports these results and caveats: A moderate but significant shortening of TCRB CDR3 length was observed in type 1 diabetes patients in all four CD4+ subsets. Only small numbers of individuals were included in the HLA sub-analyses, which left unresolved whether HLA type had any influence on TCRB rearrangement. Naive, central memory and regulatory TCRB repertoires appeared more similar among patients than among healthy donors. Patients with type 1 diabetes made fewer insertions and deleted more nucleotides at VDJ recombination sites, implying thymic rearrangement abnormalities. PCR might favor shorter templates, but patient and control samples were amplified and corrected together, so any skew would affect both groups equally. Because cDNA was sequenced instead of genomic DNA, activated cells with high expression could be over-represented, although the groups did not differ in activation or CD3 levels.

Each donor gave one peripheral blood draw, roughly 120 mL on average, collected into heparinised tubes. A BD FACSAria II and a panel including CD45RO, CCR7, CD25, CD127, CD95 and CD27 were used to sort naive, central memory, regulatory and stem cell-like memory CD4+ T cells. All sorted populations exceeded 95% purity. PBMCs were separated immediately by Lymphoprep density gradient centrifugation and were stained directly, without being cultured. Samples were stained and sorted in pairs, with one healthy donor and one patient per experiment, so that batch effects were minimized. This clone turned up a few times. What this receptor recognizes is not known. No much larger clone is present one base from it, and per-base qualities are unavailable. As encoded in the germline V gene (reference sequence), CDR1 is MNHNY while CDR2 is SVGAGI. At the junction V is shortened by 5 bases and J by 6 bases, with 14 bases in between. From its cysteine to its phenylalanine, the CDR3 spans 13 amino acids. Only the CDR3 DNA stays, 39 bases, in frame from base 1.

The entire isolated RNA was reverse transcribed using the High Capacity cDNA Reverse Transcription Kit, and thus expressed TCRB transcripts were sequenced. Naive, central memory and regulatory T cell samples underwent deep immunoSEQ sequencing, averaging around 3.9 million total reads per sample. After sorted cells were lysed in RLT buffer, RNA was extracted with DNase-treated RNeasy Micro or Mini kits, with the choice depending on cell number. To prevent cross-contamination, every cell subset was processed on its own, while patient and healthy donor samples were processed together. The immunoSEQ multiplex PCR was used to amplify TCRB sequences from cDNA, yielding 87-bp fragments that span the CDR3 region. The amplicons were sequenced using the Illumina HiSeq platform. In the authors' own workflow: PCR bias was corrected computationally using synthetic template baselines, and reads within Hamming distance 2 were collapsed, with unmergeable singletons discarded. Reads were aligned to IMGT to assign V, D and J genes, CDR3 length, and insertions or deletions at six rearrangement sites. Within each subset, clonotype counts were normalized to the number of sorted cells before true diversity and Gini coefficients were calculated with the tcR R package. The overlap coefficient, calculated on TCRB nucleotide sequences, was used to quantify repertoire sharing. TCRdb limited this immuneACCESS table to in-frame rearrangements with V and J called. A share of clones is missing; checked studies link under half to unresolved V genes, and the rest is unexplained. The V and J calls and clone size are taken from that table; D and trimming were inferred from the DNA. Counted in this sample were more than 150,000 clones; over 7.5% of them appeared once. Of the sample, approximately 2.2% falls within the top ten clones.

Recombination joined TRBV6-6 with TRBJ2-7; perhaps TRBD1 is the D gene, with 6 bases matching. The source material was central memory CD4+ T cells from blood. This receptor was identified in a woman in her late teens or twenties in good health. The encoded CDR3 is CASSPDSQGEQYF. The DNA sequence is TGTGCCAGCAGTCCTGACTCACAGGGCGAGCAGTACTTC.